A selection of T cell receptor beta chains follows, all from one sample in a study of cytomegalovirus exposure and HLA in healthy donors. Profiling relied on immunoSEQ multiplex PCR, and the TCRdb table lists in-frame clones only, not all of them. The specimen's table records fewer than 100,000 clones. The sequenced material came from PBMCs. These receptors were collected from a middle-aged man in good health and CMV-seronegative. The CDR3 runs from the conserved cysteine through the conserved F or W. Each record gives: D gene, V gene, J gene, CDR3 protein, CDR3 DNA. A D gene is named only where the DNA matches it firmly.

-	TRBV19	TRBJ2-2	CASSRLVGRGNTGELFF	TGTGCCAGTAGTCGTCTCGTCGGCAGGGGCAACACCGGGGAGCTGTTTTTT
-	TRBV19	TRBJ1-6	CASSGPATTANSPLHF	TGTGCCAGTAGTGGTCCGGCGACGACAGCGAATTCACCCCTCCACTTT
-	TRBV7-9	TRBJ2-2	CASSAGGAGNTGELFF	TGTGCCAGCAGCGCCGGGGGAGCTGGGAACACCGGGGAGCTGTTTTTT
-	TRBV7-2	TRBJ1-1	CASSLGRLTEAFF	TGTGCCAGCAGCTTGGGCAGGTTGACTGAAGCTTTCTTT
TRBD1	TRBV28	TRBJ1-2	CASSLSLGQGASGYTF	TGTGCCAGCAGTTTATCCCTAGGACAGGGGGCGAGTGGCTACACCTTC
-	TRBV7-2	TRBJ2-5	CASSETGTETQYF	TGTGCCAGCAGCGAAACAGGGACGGAGACCCAGTACTTC
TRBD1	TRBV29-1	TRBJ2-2	CSVDTSGTANTGELFF	TGCAGCGTTGATACTTCCGGGACAGCGAACACCGGGGAGCTGTTTTTT
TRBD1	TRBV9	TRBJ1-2	CASSPRGVDAYGYTF	TGTGCCAGCAGCCCCAGGGGGGTAGATGCTTATGGCTACACCTTC
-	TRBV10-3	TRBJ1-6	CAISEQASYNSPLHF	TGTGCCATCAGTGAGCAGGCCTCCTATAATTCACCCCTCCACTTT
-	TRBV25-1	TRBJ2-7	CASSVGGGFQLEQYF	TGTGCCAGCAGTGTTGGGGGGGGCTTTCAGTTGGAGCAGTACTTC
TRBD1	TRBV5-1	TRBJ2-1	CASSTGQGYNEQFF	TGCGCCAGCAGCACGGGACAGGGTTACAATGAGCAGTTCTTC
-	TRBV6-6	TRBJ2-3	CASSYSRELDTQYF	TGTGCCAGCAGTTACTCTCGGGAGTTGGATACGCAGTATTTT
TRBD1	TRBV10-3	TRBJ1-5	CAISSGTASNQPQHF	TGTGCCATCAGTTCCGGGACAGCAAGCAATCAGCCCCAGCATTTT
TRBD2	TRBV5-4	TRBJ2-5	CASSLVASGGEETQYF	TGTGCCAGCAGCTTGGTGGCTAGCGGGGGAGAAGAGACCCAGTACTTC
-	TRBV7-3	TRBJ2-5	CASSFTTGEWETQYF	TGTGCCAGCAGCTTTACTACGGGGGAATGGGAGACCCAGTACTTC
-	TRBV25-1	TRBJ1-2	CASSESPPRGYGYTF	TGTGCCAGCAGTGAATCCCCTCCGAGGGGGTATGGCTACACCTTC
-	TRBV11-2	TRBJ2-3	CASSLVGSMRGALGDTQYF	TGTGCCAGCAGCTTAGTCGGTTCGATGCGGGGCGCATTGGGAGATACGCAGTATTTT
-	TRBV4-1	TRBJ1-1	CASSRSRGGRNTEAFF	TGCGCCAGCAGCCGTTCTAGGGGGGGGAGGAACACTGAAGCTTTCTTT
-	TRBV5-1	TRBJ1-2	CASSLVAEGGYTF	TGCGCCAGCAGCTTGGTAGCGGAAGGAGGCTACACCTTC
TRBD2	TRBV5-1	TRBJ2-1	CASSWGGDEQFF	TGCGCCAGCAGCTGGGGGGGGGATGAGCAGTTCTTC
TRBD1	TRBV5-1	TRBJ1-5	CASSLLPGQIGQPQHF	TGCGCCAGCAGCTTGTTGCCGGGACAGATAGGCCAGCCCCAGCATTTT
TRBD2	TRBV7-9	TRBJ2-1	CASSRLAGGYNEQFF	TGTGCCAGCAGCCGACTAGCGGGGGGTTACAATGAGCAGTTCTTC